This T cell receptor (beta chain) emerged from a study of molecular identifiers for immune sequencing clone quantification. As concerns this clonotype: This could be a read error, since a much larger clone is one nucleotide away.

A single record per CDR3 protein comes from TCRdb applying MiXCR to the PCR reads. The sample yields about 510,000 distinct CDR3 sequences, less than 30% seen once. The CDR3 is 15 residues long. The germline V gene has CDR1 SGHTA and CDR2 FQGTGA. Trimming took off 5 bases at V and 2 bases at J, with 16 bases between the two ends. V gene TRBV7-3 combines with J gene TRBJ2-7; D tentatively reads TRBD1 or TRBD2 (5 bases each). Material for sequencing was naive CD8+ T cells from blood, with Jurkat cell RNA spiked in. Subset in this sample: FACS-sorted CD8+CD4-CCR7+CD45RA+ naive T cells. The clonotype originates from a human donor in good health. Some libraries in this study had Jurkat cell RNA spiked in. CDR3 coding DNA: TGTGCCAGCAGCCGAGGGGTAGCGCCTACCTACGAGCAGTACTTC. This codes for CASSRGVAPTYEQYF.